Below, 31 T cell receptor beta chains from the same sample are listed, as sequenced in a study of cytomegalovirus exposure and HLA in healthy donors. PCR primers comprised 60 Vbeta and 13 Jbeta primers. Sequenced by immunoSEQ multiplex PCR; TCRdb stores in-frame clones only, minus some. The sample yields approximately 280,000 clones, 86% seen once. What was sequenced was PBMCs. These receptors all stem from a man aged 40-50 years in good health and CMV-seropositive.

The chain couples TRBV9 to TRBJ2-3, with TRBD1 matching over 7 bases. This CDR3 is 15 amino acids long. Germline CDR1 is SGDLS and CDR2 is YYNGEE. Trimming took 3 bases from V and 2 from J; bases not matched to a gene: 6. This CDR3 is CASSETGRLTDTQYF. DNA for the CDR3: TGTGCCAGCAGCGAGACAGGGCGCCTCACAGATACGCAGTATTTT.

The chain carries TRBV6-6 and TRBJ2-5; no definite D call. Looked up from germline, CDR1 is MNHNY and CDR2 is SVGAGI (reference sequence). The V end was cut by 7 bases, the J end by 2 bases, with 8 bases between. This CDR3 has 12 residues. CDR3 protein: CASTRFQETQYF. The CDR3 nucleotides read TGTGCCAGCACGCGTTTTCAAGAGACCCAGTACTTC.

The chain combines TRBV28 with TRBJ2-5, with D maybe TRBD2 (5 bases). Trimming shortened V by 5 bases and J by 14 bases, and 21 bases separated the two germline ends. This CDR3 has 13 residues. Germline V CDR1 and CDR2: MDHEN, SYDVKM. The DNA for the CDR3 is TGTGCCAGCAGTCGATACTCCGGGGAAACGGCCTACTTC. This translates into CASSRYSGETAYF.

CDR3 region: CASSYIAARELFF. CDR3 nucleotide sequence: TGCGCCAGCAGCTACATAGCGGCCAGGGAGCTGTTTTTT. The gene calls are TRBV4-1 and TRBJ2-2; D possibly corresponds to TRBD2 (6 bases). The CDR3 is 13 amino acids. Deletions cut 5 bases from V and 9 bases from J, with 13 bases between. From germline, CDR1 is MGHRA and CDR2 YSYEKL.

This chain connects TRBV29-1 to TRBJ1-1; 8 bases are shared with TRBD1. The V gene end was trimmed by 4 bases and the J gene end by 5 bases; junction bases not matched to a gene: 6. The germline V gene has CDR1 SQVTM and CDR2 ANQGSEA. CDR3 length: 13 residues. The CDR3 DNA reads TGCAGCGTTGTGCTGGACAGGGTAACTGAAGCTTTCTTT. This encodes CSVVLDRVTEAFF.

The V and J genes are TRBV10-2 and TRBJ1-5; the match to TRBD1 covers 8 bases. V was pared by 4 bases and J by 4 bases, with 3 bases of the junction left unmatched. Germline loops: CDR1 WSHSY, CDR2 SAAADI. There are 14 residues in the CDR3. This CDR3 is CASSVGQGNQPQHF. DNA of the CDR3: TGCGCCAGCAGTGTCGGACAGGGTAATCAGCCCCAGCATTTT.

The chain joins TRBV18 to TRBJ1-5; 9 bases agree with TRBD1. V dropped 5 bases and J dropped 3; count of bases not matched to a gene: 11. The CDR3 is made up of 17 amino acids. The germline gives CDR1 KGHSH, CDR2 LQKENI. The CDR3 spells CASSEDHRDRVNQPQHF. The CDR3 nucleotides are TGTGCCAGCTCAGAAGACCATCGGGACAGGGTCAATCAGCCCCAGCATTTT.

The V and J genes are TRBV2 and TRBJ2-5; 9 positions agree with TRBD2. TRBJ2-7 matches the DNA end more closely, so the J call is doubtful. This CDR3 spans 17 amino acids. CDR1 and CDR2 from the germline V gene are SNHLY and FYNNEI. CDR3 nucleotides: TGTGCCAGCAGTGAGGCCTTTAGCGGGAGCGGTGATGGCGAGCAGTACTTC. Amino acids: CASSEAFSGSGDGEQYF.

This CDR3 reads CASQSNTEAFF. The CDR3 DNA reads as TGTGCCAGTCAGTCGAACACTGAAGCTTTCTTT. The rearrangement links TRBV25-1 to TRBJ1-1; no definite D call. V lost 9 bases, J lost 1 base, and 6 bases lay in between. The germline V gene has CDR1 MGHDK and CDR2 SYGVNS. This CDR3 spans 11 amino acids.

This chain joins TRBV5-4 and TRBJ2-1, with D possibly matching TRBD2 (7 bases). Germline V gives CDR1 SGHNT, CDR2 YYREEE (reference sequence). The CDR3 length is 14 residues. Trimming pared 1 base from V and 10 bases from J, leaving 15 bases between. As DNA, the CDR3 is TGTGCCAGCAGCTTGCTGGGGGGGCAGGAGGAGCAGTTCTTC. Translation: CASSLLGGQEEQFF.

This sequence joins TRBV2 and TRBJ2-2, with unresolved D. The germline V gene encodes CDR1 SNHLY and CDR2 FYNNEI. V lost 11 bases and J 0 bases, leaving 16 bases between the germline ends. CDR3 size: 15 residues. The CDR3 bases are TGTGCCGCCCTTCGAGTATACCCGAACACCGGGGAGCTGTTTTTT. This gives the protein CAALRVYPNTGELFF.

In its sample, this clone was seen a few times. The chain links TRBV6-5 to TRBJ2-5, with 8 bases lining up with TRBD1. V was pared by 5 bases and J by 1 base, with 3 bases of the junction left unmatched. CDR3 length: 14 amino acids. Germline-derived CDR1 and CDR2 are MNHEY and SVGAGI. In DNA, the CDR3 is TGTGCCAGCAGTCGAGACAGGGGCCAAGAGACCCAGTACTTC. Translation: CASSRDRGQETQYF.

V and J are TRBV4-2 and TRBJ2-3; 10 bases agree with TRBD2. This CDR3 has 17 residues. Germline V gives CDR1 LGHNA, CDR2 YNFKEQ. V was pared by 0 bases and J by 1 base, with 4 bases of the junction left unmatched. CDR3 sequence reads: CASSQDAAGGGTDTQYF. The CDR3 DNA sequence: TGTGCCAGCAGCCAAGATGCAGCGGGAGGGGGCACAGATACGCAGTATTTT.

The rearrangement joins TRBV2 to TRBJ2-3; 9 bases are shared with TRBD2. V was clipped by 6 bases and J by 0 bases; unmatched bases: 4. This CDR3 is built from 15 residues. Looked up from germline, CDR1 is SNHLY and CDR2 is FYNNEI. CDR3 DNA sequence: TGTGCCAGCAGCCCCGGGACTAGCAGCACAGATACGCAGTATTTT. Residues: CASSPGTSSTDTQYF.

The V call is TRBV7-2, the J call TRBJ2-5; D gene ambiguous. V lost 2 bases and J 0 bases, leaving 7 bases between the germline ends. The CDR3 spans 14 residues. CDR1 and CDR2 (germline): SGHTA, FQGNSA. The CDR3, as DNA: TGTGCCAGCAGCTTATCCGGAGACCAAGAGACCCAGTACTTC. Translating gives CASSLSGDQETQYF.

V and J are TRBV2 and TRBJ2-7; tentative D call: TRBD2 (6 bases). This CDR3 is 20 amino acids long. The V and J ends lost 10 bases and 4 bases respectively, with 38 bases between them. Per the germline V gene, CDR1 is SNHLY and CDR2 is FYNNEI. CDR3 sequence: CATIAVLYTLKRGSVYEQYF. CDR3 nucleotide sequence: TGTGCCACCATAGCGGTCCTCTATACGCTTAAGAGAGGAAGCGTGTACGAGCAGTACTTC.

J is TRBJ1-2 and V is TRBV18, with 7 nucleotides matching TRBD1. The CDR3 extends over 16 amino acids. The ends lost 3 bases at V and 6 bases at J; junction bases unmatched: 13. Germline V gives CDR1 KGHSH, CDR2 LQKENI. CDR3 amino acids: CASSPGQSDVLNGYTF. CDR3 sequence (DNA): TGTGCCAGCTCACCGGGACAGAGCGACGTATTGAATGGCTACACCTTC.

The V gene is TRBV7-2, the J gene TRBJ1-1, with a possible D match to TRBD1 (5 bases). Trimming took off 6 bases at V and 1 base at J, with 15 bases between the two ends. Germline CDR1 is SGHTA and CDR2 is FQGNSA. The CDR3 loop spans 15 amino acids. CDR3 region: CASRISSRENTEAFF. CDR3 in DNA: TGTGCCAGCAGAATAAGCTCCAGGGAGAACACTGAAGCTTTCTTT.

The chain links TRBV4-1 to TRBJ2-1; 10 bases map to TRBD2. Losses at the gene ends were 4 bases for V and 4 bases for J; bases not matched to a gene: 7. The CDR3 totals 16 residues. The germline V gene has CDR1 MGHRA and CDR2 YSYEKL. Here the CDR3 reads CASSRLLAGNYNEQFF. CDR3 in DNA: TGCGCCAGCAGCCGCCTACTAGCGGGGAATTACAATGAGCAGTTCTTC.

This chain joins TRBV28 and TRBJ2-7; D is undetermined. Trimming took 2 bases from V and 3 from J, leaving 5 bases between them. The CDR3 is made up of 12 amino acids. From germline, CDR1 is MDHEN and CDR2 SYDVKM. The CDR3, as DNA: TGTGCCAGCAGTTTAGGGCGCTACGAGCAGTACTTC. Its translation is CASSLGRYEQYF. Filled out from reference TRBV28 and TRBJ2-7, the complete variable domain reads DVKVTQSSRYLVKRTGEKVFLECVQDMDHENMFWYRQDPGLGLRLIYFSYDVKMKEKGDIPEGYSVSREKKERFSLILESASTNQTSMYLCASSLGRYEQYFGPGTRLTVT.

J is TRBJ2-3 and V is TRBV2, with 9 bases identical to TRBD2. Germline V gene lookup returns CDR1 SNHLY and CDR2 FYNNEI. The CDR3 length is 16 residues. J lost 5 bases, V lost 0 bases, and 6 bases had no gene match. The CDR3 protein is CASSEAVAGALDTQYF. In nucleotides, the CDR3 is TGTGCCAGCAGTGAAGCCGTAGCGGGGGCACTAGATACGCAGTATTTT.

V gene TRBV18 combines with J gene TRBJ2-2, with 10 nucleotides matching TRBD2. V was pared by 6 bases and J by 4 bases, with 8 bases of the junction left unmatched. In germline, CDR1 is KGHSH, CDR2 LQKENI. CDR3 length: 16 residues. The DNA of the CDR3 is TGTGCCAGCTCTCCTCTCAGCGGGAGGGCCACCGGGGAGCTGTTTTTT. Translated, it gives CASSPLSGRATGELFF.

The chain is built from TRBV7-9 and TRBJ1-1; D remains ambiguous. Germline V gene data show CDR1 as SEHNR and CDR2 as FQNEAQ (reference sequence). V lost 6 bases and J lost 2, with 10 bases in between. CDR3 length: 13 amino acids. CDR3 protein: CASSPQLNTEAFF. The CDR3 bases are TGTGCCAGCAGTCCCCAACTCAACACTGAAGCTTTCTTT.

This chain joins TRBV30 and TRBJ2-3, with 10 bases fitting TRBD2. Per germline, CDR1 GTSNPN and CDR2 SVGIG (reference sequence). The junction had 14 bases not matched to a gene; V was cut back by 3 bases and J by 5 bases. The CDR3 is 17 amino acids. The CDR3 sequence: CAWRASTSGKGEDTQYF. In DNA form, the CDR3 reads TGTGCCTGGAGGGCCTCTACTAGCGGGAAAGGAGAAGATACGCAGTATTTT.

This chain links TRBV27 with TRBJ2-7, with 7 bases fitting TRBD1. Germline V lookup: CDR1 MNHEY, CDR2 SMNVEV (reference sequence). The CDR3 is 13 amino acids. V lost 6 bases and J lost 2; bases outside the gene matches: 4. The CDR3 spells CASSDRVPYEQYF. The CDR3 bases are TGTGCCAGCAGCGACAGGGTTCCCTACGAGCAGTACTTC.

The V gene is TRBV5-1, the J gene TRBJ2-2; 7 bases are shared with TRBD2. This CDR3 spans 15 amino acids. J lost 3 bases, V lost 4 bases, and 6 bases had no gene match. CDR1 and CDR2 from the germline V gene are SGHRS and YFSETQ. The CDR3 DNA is TGCGCCAGCAGCCCTTGGACTAGTGACACCGGGGAGCTGTTTTTT. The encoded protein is CASSPWTSDTGELFF. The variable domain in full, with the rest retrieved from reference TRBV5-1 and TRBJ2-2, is KAGVTQTPRYLIKTRGQQVTLSCSPISGHRSVSWYQQTPGQGLQFLFEYFSETQRNKGNFPGRFSGRQFSNSRSEMNVSTLELGDSALYLCASSPWTSDTGELFFGEGSRLTVL.

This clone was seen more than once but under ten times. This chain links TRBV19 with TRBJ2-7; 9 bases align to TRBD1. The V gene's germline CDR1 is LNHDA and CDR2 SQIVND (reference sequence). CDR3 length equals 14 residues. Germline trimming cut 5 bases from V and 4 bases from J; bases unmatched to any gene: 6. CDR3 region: CASSPGQGGYEQYF. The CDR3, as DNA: TGTGCCAGTAGTCCGGGACAGGGAGGATACGAGCAGTACTTC.

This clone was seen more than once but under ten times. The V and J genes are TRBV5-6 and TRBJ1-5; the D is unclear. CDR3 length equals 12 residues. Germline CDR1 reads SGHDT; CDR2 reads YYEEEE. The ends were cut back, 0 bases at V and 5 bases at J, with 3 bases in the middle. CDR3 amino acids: CASSLGDQPQHF. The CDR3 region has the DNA TGTGCCAGCAGCTTGGGAGATCAGCCCCAGCATTTT.

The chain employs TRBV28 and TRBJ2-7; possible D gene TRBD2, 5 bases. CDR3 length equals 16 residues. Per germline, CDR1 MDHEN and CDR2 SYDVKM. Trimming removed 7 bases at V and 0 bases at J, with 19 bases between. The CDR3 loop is CASTLGGLRSSYEQYF. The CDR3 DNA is TGTGCCAGCACCCTAGGCGGACTGAGGAGCTCCTACGAGCAGTACTTC.

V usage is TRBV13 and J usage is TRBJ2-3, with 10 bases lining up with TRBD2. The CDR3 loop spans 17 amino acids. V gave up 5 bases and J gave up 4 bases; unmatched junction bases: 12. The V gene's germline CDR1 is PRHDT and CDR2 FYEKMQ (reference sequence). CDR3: CASSAPVGLAMPDTQYF. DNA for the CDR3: TGTGCCAGCAGCGCACCGGTGGGACTAGCGATGCCAGATACGCAGTATTTT.

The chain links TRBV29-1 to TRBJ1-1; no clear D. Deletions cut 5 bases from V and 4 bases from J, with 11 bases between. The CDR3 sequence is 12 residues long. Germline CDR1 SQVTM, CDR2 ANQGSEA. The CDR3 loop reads CSVSGRSTEAFF. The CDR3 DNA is TGCAGCGTTTCGGGGAGAAGCACTGAAGCTTTCTTT.